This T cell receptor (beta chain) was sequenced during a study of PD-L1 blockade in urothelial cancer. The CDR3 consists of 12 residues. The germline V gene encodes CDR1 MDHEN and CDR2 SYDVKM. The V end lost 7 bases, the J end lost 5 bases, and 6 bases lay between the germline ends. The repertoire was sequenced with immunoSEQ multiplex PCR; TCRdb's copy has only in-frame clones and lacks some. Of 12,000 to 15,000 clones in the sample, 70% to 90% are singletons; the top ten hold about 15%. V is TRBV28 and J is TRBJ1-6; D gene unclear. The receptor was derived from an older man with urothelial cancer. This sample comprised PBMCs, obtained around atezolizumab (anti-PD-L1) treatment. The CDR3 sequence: CASTYNNSPLHF. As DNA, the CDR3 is TGTGCCAGCACGTACAATAATTCACCCCTCCACTTT.